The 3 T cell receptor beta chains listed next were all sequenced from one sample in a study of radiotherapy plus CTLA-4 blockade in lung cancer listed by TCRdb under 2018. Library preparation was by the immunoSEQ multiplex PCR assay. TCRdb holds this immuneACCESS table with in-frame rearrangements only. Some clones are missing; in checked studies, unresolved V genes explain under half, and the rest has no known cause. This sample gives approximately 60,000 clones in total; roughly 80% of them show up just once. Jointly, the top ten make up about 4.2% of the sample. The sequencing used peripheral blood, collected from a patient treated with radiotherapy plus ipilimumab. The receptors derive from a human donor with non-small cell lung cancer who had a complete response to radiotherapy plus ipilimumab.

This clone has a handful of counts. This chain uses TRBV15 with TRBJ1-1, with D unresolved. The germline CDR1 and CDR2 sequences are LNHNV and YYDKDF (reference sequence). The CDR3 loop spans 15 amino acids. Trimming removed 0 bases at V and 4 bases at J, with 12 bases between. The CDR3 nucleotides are TGTGCCACCAGCAGAGAAGGGTCAACCCTCACTGAAGCTTTCTTT. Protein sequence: CATSREGSTLTEAFF.

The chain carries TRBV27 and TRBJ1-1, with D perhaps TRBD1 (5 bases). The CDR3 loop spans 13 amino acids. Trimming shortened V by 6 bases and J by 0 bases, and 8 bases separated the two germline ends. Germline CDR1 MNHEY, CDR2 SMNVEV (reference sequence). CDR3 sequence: CASSRDLNTEAFF. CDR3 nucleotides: TGTGCCAGCAGCAGGGATTTGAACACTGAAGCTTTCTTT.

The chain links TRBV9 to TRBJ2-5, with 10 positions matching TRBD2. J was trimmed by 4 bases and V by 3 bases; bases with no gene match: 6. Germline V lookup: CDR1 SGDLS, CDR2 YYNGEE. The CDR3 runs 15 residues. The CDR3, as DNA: TGTGCCAGCAGCGCCCTAGCGGGAGAGGGAGAGACCCAGTACTTC. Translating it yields CASSALAGEGETQYF.